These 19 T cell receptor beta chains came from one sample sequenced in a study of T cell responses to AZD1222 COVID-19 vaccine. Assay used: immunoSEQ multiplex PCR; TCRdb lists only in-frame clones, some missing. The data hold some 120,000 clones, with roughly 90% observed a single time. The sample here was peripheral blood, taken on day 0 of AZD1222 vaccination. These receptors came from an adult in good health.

CDR3 loop: CASTMRVGATGNTIYF. The CDR3 DNA reads as TGTGCCAGTACAATGAGGGTGGGGGCGACTGGAAACACCATATATTTT. This chain uses TRBV19 with TRBJ1-3; D may be TRBD1 (6 bases). Germline V CDR1 and CDR2: LNHDA, SQIVND (reference sequence). The V and J ends lost 7 bases and 2 bases respectively, with 18 bases between them. The CDR3 is 16 residues long. The full variable domain, completed using reference TRBV19 and TRBJ1-3, is DGGITQSPKYLFRKEGQNVTLSCEQNLNHDAMYWYRQDPGQGLRLIYYSQIVNDFQKGDIAEGYSVSREKKESFPLTVTSAQKNPTAFYLCASTMRVGATGNTIYFGEGSWLTVV.

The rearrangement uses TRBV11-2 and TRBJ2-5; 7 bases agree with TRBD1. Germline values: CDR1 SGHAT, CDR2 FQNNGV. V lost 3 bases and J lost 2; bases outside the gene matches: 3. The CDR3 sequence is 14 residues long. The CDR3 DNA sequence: TGTGCCAGCAGCTTTCCCAGGGGGCAAGAGACCCAGTACTTC. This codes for CASSFPRGQETQYF.

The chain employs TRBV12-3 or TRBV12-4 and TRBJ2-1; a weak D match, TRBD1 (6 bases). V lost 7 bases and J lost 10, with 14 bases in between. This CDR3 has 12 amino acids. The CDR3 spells CASTITGSEQFF. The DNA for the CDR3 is TGTGCCAGCACCATAACAGGGTCCGAGCAGTTCTTC.

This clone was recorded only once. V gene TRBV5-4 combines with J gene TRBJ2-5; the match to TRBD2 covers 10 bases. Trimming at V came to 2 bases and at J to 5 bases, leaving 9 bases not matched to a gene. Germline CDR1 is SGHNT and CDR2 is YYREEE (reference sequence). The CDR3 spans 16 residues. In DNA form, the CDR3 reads TGTGCCAGCAGCTTATGGACTAGCGGTGCTCGGGAGACCCAGTACTTC. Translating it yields CASSLWTSGARETQYF.

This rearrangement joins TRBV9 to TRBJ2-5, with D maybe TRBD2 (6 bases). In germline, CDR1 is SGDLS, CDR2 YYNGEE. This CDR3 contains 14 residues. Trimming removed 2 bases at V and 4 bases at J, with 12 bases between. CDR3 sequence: CASSVGGMGETQYF. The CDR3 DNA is TGTGCCAGCAGCGTCGGGGGAATGGGAGAGACCCAGTACTTC.

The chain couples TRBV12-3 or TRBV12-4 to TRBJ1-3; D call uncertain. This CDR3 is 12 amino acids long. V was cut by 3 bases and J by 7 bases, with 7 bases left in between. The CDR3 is CASSFPRNTIYF. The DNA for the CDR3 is TGTGCCAGCAGTTTTCCCCGGAACACCATATATTTT.

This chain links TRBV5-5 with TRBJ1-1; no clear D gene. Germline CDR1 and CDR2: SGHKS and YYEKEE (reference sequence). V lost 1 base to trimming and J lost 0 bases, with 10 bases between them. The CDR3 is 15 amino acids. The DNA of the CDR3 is TGTGCCAGCAGCTTGCAGGCGACGGTGAACACTGAAGCTTTCTTT. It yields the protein CASSLQATVNTEAFF.

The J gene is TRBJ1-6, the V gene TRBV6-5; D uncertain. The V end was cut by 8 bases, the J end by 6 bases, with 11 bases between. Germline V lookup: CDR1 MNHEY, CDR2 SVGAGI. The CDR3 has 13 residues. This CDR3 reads CASRAGSNSPLHF. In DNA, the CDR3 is TGTGCCAGCCGGGCAGGATCTAATTCACCCCTCCACTTT.

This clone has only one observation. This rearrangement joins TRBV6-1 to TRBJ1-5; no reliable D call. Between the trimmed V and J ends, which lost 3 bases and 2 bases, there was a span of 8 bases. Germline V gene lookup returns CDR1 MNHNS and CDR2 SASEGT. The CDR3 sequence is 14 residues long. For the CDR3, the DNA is TGTGCCAGCAGTGACGGCCAGGGCAATCAGCCCCAGCATTTT. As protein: CASSDGQGNQPQHF.

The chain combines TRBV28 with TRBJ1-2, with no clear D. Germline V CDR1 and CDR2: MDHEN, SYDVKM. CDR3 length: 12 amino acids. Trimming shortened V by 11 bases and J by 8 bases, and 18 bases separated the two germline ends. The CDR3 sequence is CAGWTAVRGYTF. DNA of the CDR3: TGTGCCGGATGGACCGCCGTTCGGGGCTACACCTTC.

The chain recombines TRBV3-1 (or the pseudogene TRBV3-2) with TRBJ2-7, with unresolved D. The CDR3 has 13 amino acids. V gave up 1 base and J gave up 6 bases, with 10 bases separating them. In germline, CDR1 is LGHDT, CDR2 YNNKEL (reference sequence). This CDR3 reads CASSQAPPGEQYF. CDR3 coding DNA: TGTGCCAGCAGCCAAGCACCCCCGGGCGAGCAGTACTTC.

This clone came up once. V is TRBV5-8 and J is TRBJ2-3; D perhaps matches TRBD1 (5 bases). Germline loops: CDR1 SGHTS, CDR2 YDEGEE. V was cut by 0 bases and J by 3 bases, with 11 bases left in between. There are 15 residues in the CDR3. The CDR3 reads CASSLEYRGTDTQYF. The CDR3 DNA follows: TGTGCCAGCAGCTTGGAATATAGGGGAACAGATACGCAGTATTTT.

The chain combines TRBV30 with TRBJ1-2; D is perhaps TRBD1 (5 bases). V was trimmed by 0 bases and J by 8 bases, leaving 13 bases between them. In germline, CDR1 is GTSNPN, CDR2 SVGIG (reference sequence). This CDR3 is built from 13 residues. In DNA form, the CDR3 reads TGTGCCTGGAGTGTAATCGGGGGAAGAGGCTACACCTTC. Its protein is CAWSVIGGRGYTF.

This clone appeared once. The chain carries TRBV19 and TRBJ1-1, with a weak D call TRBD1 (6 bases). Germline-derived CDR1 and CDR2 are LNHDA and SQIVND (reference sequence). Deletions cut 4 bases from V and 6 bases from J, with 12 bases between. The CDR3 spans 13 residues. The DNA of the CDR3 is TGTGCCAGTAGTACTCAGGGGCGAGCTGAAGCTTTCTTT. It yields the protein CASSTQGRAEAFF.

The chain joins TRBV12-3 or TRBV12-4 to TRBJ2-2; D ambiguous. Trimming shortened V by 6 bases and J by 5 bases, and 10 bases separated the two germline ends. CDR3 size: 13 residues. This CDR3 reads CASSPQATGELFF. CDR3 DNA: TGTGCCAGCAGCCCTCAGGCTACCGGGGAGCTGTTTTTT.

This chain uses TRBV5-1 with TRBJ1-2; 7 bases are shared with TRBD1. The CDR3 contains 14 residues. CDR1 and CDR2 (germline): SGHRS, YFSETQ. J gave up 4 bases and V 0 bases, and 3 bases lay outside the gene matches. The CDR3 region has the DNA TGCGCCAGCAGCTTGGGGGACAGTCCCTATGGCTACACCTTC. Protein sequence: CASSLGDSPYGYTF. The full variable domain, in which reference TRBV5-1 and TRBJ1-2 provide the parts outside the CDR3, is KAGVTQTPRYLIKTRGQQVTLSCSPISGHRSVSWYQQTPGQGLQFLFEYFSETQRNKGNFPGRFSGRQFSNSRSEMNVSTLELGDSALYLCASSLGDSPYGYTFGSGTRLTVV.

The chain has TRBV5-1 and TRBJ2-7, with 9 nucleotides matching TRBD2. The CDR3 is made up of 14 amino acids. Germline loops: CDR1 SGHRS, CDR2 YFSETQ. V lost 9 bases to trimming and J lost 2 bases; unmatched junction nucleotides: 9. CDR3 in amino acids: CATSAGGSTYEQYF. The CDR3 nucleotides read TGCGCCACTTCAGCGGGAGGCTCAACCTACGAGCAGTACTTC.

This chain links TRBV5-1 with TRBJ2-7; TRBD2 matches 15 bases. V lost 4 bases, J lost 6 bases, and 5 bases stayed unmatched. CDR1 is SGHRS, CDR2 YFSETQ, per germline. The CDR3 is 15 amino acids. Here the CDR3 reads CASSVQGLAGGEQYF. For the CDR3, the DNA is TGCGCCAGCAGCGTCCAGGGACTAGCGGGAGGCGAGCAGTACTTC.

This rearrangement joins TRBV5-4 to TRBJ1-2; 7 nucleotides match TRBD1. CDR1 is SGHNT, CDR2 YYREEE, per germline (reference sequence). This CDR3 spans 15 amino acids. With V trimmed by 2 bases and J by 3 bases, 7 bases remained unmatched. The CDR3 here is CASSLKRQGHYGYTF. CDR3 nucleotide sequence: TGTGCCAGCAGCTTAAAAAGACAGGGCCACTATGGCTACACCTTC.